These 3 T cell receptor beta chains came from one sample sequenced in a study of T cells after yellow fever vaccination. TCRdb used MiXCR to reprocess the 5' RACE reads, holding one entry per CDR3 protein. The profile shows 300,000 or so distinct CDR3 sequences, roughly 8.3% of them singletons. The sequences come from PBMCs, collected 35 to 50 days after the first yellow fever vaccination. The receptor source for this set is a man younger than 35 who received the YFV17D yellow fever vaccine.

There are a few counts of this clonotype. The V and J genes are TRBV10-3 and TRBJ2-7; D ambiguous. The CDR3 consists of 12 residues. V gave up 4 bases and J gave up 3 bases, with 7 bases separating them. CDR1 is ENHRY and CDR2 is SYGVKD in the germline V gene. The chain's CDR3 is CAISGPDYEQYF. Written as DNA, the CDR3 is TGTGCCATCAGTGGCCCTGACTACGAGCAGTACTTC.

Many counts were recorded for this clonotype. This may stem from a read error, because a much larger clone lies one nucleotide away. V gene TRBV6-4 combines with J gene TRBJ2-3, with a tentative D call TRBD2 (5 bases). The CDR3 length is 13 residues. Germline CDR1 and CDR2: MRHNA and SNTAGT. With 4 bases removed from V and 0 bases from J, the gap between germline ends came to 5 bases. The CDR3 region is CASSAGSTDTQYF. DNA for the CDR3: TGTGCCAGCAGTGCGGGGAGCACAGATACGCAGTATTTT.

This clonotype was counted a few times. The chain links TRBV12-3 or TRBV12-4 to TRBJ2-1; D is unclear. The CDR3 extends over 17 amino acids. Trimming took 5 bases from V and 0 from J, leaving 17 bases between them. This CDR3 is CASSPGPGIGSYNEQFF. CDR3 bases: TGTGCCAGCAGTCCCGGGCCAGGAATAGGCTCCTACAATGAGCAGTTCTTC.